The next 8 T cell receptor beta chains were all read from a single sample in a study of T-cell reconstitution after alpha-beta-depleted transplantation in children. The TCRbeta library incorporated unique molecular identifiers. One entry per CDR3 protein results from TCRdb running MiXCR on the PCR reads. The profile shows hundreds of thousands of distinct CDR3 sequences, more than 9% of them singletons. Sequences were derived from PBMCs from the stem cell graft donor, sampled from the stem cell graft. These receptors all stem from a human donor who donated a stem cell graft to a child with acute myeloid leukemia.

This clonotype was detected ten times or more. The chain links TRBV29-1 to TRBJ1-1; D possibly corresponds to TRBD1 (6 bases). Trimming cost V 6 bases and J 1 base, with 12 bases left between them. The CDR3 runs to 13 residues. Germline CDR1 is SQVTM and CDR2 is ANQGSEA. DNA of the CDR3: TGCAGCGTCCGAGGGGGTTCGAACACTGAAGCTTTCTTT. Its translation: CSVRGGSNTEAFF.

At least ten counts were recorded for this clonotype. A much larger clone lies one base from this, so it may be a read error. The rearrangement links TRBV2 to TRBJ2-3; TRBD2 aligns across 7 bases. CDR1 and CDR2 (germline): SNHLY, FYNNEI. This CDR3 has 14 amino acids. The junction had 3 bases not matched to a gene; V was cut back by 6 bases and J by 0 bases. The CDR3 spells CASRFSGSTDTQYF. CDR3 nucleotide sequence: TGTGCCAGCAGGTTTAGCGGGAGCACAGATACGCAGTATTTT. Drawing the rest from reference TRBV2 and TRBJ2-3, the complete variable domain is EPEVTQTPSHQVTQMGQEVILRCVPISNHLYFYWYRQILGQKVEFLVSFYNNEISEKSEIFDDQFSVERPDGSNFTLKIRSTKLEDSAMYFCASRFSGSTDTQYFGPGTRLTVL.

For this clonotype: It is likely a read error, because the conserved phenylalanine at the end of the CDR3 is missing. This sequence joins TRBV6-2 or TRBV6-3 and TRBJ2-3, with D unclear. The CDR3 sequence is 12 residues long. With 6 bases removed from V and 2 bases from J, the gap between germline ends came to 6 bases. CDR1 and CDR2 from the germline V gene are MNHEY and SVGEGT. The CDR3 DNA sequence: TGTGCCAGCAGGCGCCTCACAGATACGCAGTATGTT. Its protein is CASRRLTDTQYV.

Only a few counts were recorded for this clonotype. The gene calls are TRBV29-1 and TRBJ2-1; D possibly corresponds to TRBD2 (5 bases). The germline V gene has CDR1 SQVTM and CDR2 ANQGSEA. CDR3 size: 13 residues. V gave up 5 bases and J gave up 4 bases, with 12 bases separating them. CDR3 region: CSVLLATYNEQFF. In DNA, the CDR3 is TGCAGCGTTTTATTAGCGACATACAATGAGCAGTTCTTC.

In this sample, this clonotype turned up many times. The V call is TRBV20-1, the J call TRBJ2-4, with D tentatively TRBD2 (5 bases). V was trimmed by 4 bases and J by 11 bases, leaving 15 bases between them. The CDR3 runs to 12 residues. Germline V lookup: CDR1 DFQATT, CDR2 SNEGSKA (reference sequence). The CDR3 loop is CSATGPEDVQYF. CDR3 sequence (DNA): TGCAGTGCTACAGGACCGGAGGATGTTCAGTACTTC.

With respect to this clonotype: The CDR3 end shows no conserved phenylalanine or tryptophan, and so a read error is likely. This chain uses TRBV7-2 with TRBJ2-5, with D possibly being TRBD1 (6 bases). V dropped 3 bases and J dropped 6 bases, with 20 bases sitting between them. Germline V gives CDR1 SGHTA, CDR2 FQGNSA. CDR3 length: 16 residues. This chain's CDR3 is CASSLEDSTRRKTQYY. As DNA, the CDR3 is TGTGCCAGCAGCTTGGAGGACAGCACCAGACGGAAGACCCAGTACTAC.

V gene TRBV29-1 combines with J gene TRBJ1-2; D uncertain. CDR1 and CDR2 from the germline V gene are SQVTM and ANQGSEA. The CDR3 spans 11 residues. V lost 4 bases and J lost 5, with 8 bases in between. In nucleotides, the CDR3 is TGCAGCGTTGTAATAGGGTATGGCTACACCTTC. As protein: CSVVIGYGYTF.

The genes are TRBV6-2 or TRBV6-3 and TRBJ2-7, with D perhaps matching TRBD2 (6 bases). V was clipped by 0 bases and J by 6 bases, with 9 bases between them. CDR3 length equals 13 residues. Germline V CDR1 and CDR2: MNHEY, SVGEGT. The CDR3 protein is CASSYSGSGEQYF. The CDR3 region has the DNA TGTGCCAGCAGTTACTCGGGTAGCGGCGAGCAGTACTTC.